These 23 T cell receptor beta chains share one sample of origin, sequenced in a study of T cell repertoires in cytomegalovirus infection. Using its own MiXCR run on the reads, TCRdb lists one record per CDR3 protein. This sample has roughly 300,000 distinct CDR3 sequences, with 20% to 30% found just once. The source material was PBMCs. All receptors come from a human donor in good health (CMV status not recorded). Some clones in this sample may be carry-over from other donors' samples.

A few counts support this clonotype. The rearrangement links TRBV29-1 to TRBJ1-1, with 8 bases matching TRBD1. CDR1 and CDR2 (germline): SQVTM, ANQGSEA. The CDR3 length is 15 residues. V was pared by 7 bases and J by 6 bases, with 16 bases of the junction left unmatched. CDR3 sequence: CSDTTPGQGGAEAFF. As DNA, the CDR3 is TGCAGCGATACCACCCCCGGACAGGGTGGTGCTGAAGCTTTCTTT.

The rearrangement uses TRBV6-1 and TRBJ1-5; the match to TRBD1 covers 7 bases. Trimming took 2 bases from V and 6 from J; bases not matched to a gene: 7. Looked up from germline, CDR1 is MNHNS and CDR2 is SASEGT. CDR3 length equals 15 residues. The CDR3: CASSERQGGIQPQHF. The CDR3 nucleotides read TGTGCCAGCAGTGAACGTCAGGGGGGGATTCAGCCCCAGCATTTT.

This chain links TRBV20-1 with TRBJ1-1; 8 nucleotides match TRBD1. Germline V gene sequence: CDR1 DFQATT, CDR2 SNEGSKA (reference sequence). The length of the CDR3 is 14 residues. The V gene end was trimmed by 4 bases and the J gene end by 3 bases; junction bases not matched to a gene: 7. For the CDR3, the DNA is TGCAGTGCTACCACAGGGGGAGGGCACACTGAAGCTTTCTTT. Its translation is CSATTGGGHTEAFF.

This rearrangement joins TRBV6-5 to TRBJ2-1, with TRBD2 identical over 11 bases. The junction had 8 bases not matched to a gene; V was cut back by 10 bases and J by 6 bases. The CDR3 length is 14 residues. Germline values: CDR1 MNHEY, CDR2 SVGAGI. The CDR3 DNA reads as TGTGCCACAATAGCGGGGGGGCCCCGCAATGAGCAGTTCTTC. Translating it yields CATIAGGPRNEQFF.

This clonotype was observed a handful of times. The V call is TRBV24-1, the J call TRBJ2-2, with D perhaps assigned TRBD1 or TRBD2 (5 bases each). Germline CDR1 reads KGHDR; CDR2 reads SFDVKD. V lost 1 base and J 1 base, leaving 9 bases between the germline ends. The CDR3 is 16 amino acids. The CDR3 here is CATSDFRGVNTGELFF. In DNA form, the CDR3 reads TGTGCCACCAGTGATTTTCGAGGGGTGAACACCGGGGAGCTGTTTTTT.

This clonotype has a handful of counts. The V call is TRBV24-1, the J call TRBJ2-1; 10 bases map to TRBD1. Losses at the gene ends were 1 base for V and 3 bases for J; bases not matched to a gene: 5. In germline, CDR1 is KGHDR, CDR2 SFDVKD. The CDR3 length is 17 residues. CDR3 nucleotides: TGTGCCACCAGTGATTTACCTGGACAGGGGGGCTACAATGAGCAGTTCTTC. Its translation: CATSDLPGQGGYNEQFF.

This clonotype occurred a few times. The genes are TRBV2 and TRBJ1-5; TRBD1 might be the D (6 bases). Trimming took 6 bases from V and 0 from J, leaving 9 bases between them. The CDR3 is 14 residues long. CDR1 and CDR2 from the germline V gene are SNHLY and FYNNEI. CDR3 region: CASRGQISNQPQHF. The CDR3, as DNA: TGTGCCAGCAGAGGACAGATTAGCAATCAGCCCCAGCATTTT.

The table lists this clonotype with a few counts. The V and J genes are TRBV28 and TRBJ1-6; TRBD1 aligns across 8 bases. CDR3 length equals 15 residues. Trimming at V came to 5 bases and at J to 7 bases, leaving 7 bases not matched to a gene. The germline gives CDR1 MDHEN, CDR2 SYDVKM. The CDR3 DNA is TGTGCCAGCAGTGGAGGACAGGGTTTGAATTCACCCCTCCACTTT. It specifies CASSGGQGLNSPLHF. The full variable domain, in which reference TRBV28 and TRBJ1-6 provide the parts outside the CDR3, is DVKVTQSSRYLVKRTGEKVFLECVQDMDHENMFWYRQDPGLGLRLIYFSYDVKMKEKGDIPEGYSVSREKKERFSLILESASTNQTSMYLCASSGGQGLNSPLHFGNGTRLTVT.

This chain joins TRBV28 and TRBJ2-7; 7 bases map to TRBD1. The CDR3 has 15 residues. The V segment lost 5 bases and the J segment 6 bases; nucleotides outside the gene matches: 13. Germline V gene sequence: CDR1 MDHEN, CDR2 SYDVKM. CDR3: CASSQTTGSWGEQYF. The CDR3 coding sequence is TGTGCCAGCAGTCAAACGACAGGGTCATGGGGCGAGCAGTACTTC.

The rearrangement joins TRBV12-5 to TRBJ2-7; the D gene is possibly TRBD1 (7 bases). CDR1 and CDR2 from the germline V gene are LGHNT and FRNRAP. The V gene lost 7 bases and the J gene lost 3 bases, with 19 bases spanning the gap. The CDR3 is made up of 15 amino acids. CDR3 in amino acids: CASAPDRGTDYEQYF. For the CDR3, the DNA is TGTGCTAGTGCCCCTGACCGCGGGACAGACTACGAGCAGTACTTC.

The V gene is TRBV20-1, the J gene TRBJ1-1, with TRBD1 matching 7 bases. Trimming took 0 bases from V and 0 from J; bases not matched to a gene: 4. This CDR3 comprises 15 residues. Germline V CDR1 and CDR2: DFQATT, SNEGSKA (reference sequence). The CDR3 protein is CSARDGGTVNTEAFF. Here the CDR3 DNA reads TGCAGTGCTAGAGATGGGGGGACAGTGAACACTGAAGCTTTCTTT.

The chain links TRBV6-5 to TRBJ1-5; D uncertain. CDR3 length equals 15 residues. Trimming removed 7 bases at V and 4 bases at J, with 17 bases between. Germline V lookup: CDR1 MNHEY, CDR2 SVGAGI. The CDR3: CASTLPRRRNQPQHF. CDR3 nucleotide sequence: TGTGCCAGCACCTTACCCCGGAGAAGAAATCAGCCCCAGCATTTT.

This chain joins TRBV29-1 and TRBJ2-1; possible D gene TRBD2, 6 bases. From germline, CDR1 is SQVTM and CDR2 ANQGSEA. The CDR3 runs to 15 residues. V lost 1 base and J 5 bases, leaving 15 bases between the germline ends. CDR3 nucleotides: TGCAGCGTTGAAGGTAGGAGGGACTTCCACAATGAGCAGTTCTTC. Translating gives CSVEGRRDFHNEQFF.

V is TRBV10-3 and J is TRBJ2-7; 10 nucleotides agree with TRBD2. J lost 3 bases, V lost 6 bases, and 8 bases had no gene match. There are 15 residues in the CDR3. CDR1 is ENHRY, CDR2 SYGVKD, per germline. The CDR3, as DNA: TGTGCCATCAGGGAACACGGGACTAGCGTCTACGAGCAGTACTTC. Its translation is CAIREHGTSVYEQYF.

This chain connects TRBV19 to TRBJ2-3; maybe TRBD2 (5 bases). The CDR3 has 12 amino acids. Germline V gene data show CDR1 as LNHDA and CDR2 as SQIVND (reference sequence). CDR3 amino acids: CASESSTDTQYF. The CDR3 DNA reads as TGTGCTAGCGAATCGAGCACAGATACGCAGTATTTT.

The gene calls are TRBV28 and TRBJ2-1; tentative D call: TRBD1 (5 bases). CDR3 size: 14 residues. The germline gives CDR1 MDHEN, CDR2 SYDVKM. V was clipped by 6 bases and J by 6 bases, with 15 bases between them. CDR3 loop: CASSRAGPSNEQFF. Here the CDR3 DNA reads TGTGCCAGCAGCCGAGCAGGGCCGAGCAATGAGCAGTTCTTC. Combining the CDR3 with reference TRBV28 and TRBJ2-1 gives the whole variable domain DVKVTQSSRYLVKRTGEKVFLECVQDMDHENMFWYRQDPGLGLRLIYFSYDVKMKEKGDIPEGYSVSREKKERFSLILESASTNQTSMYLCASSRAGPSNEQFFGPGTRLTVL.

The rearrangement uses TRBV10-3 and TRBJ2-5; D might be TRBD1 (6 bases). The CDR3 is 12 amino acids. Germline assignment: CDR1 ENHRY and CDR2 SYGVKD. The CDR3 DNA follows: TGTGCATCAGGGGTAAATGGCGAGACCCAGTACTTC. This codes for CASGVNGETQYF.

This clonotype was seen a few times. The V call is TRBV24-1, the J call TRBJ2-1; no firm D call. Germline loops: CDR1 KGHDR, CDR2 SFDVKD. Deletions cut 1 base from V and 0 bases from J, with 9 bases between. The CDR3 extends over 16 amino acids. For the CDR3, the DNA is TGTGCCACCAGTGATTTTGGCAGGAGCTCCTACAATGAGCAGTTCTTC. Translation: CATSDFGRSSYNEQFF.

This clonotype was found a few times. The rearrangement joins TRBV6-2 or TRBV6-3 to TRBJ2-5; 7 bases are shared with TRBD2. Unmatched junction bases numbered 2, after V lost 1 base and J lost 3 bases. CDR3 size: 14 residues. Germline CDR1 is MNHEY and CDR2 is SVGEGT. CDR3 sequence: CASSYWAGEETQYF. The CDR3 DNA reads TGTGCCAGCAGTTACTGGGCGGGAGAAGAGACCCAGTACTTC.

The rearrangement joins TRBV7-8 to TRBJ1-6, with 7 bases lining up with TRBD1. Per germline, CDR1 SGHVS and CDR2 FQNEAQ. The V and J ends lost 5 bases and 8 bases, in that order; junction bases with no gene match: 9. CDR3 size: 15 residues. CDR3 region: CASSLTPGGDSPLHF. For the CDR3, the DNA is TGTGCCAGCAGCCTAACACCAGGGGGGGATTCACCCCTCCACTTT.

This clonotype was counted a few times. This chain links TRBV10-1 with TRBJ2-1, with D perhaps TRBD2 (5 bases). V was shortened by 6 bases and J by 6 bases, with 21 bases between the two germline ends. The V gene's germline CDR1 is WNHNN and CDR2 SYGVQD (reference sequence). The CDR3 is made up of 16 amino acids. The CDR3 coding sequence is TGCGCCAGCAGGAAGTCCTTGGCGGGCGCACCCAATGAGCAGTTCTTC. As protein: CASRKSLAGAPNEQFF.

The chain combines TRBV12-3 or TRBV12-4 with TRBJ1-3; D remains ambiguous. The CDR3 spans 15 residues. Trimming shortened V by 7 bases and J by 7 bases, and 20 bases separated the two germline ends. The CDR3 region is CASTPAGNVGNTIYF. The CDR3 DNA is TGTGCCAGCACCCCCGCGGGAAATGTCGGGAACACCATATATTTT.

This clonotype was seen repeatedly, ten times or more. V usage is TRBV7-9 and J usage is TRBJ2-7; 8 bases map to TRBD1. Germline CDR1 and CDR2: SEHNR and FQNEAQ (reference sequence). The CDR3 runs 14 residues. V lost 4 bases and J lost 7; bases outside the gene matches: 9. DNA of the CDR3: TGTGCCAGCAGCTCAAGACAGGGGAATTATGAGCAGTACTTC. It encodes CASSSRQGNYEQYF.